These 32 T cell receptor beta chains share one sample of origin, sequenced in a study of blood T cell repertoires in COVID-19. This table comes from immunoSEQ multiplex PCR, and its TCRdb copy is limited to in-frame clones, with some not included. This table holds 150,000 or so clones, over 90% found once. Sequencing used peripheral blood. These receptors all stem from a woman aged 55-70 years with COVID-19, enrolled during active disease.

CDR3 amino acids: CASSLTAYNSPLHF. CDR3 bases: TGTGCCAGCAGCTTGACAGCCTATAATTCACCCCTCCACTTT. The rearrangement uses TRBV5-5 and TRBJ1-6; D is undetermined. This CDR3 contains 14 residues. Germline V CDR1 and CDR2: SGHKS, YYEKEE (reference sequence). V gave up 1 base and J gave up 2 bases, with 4 bases separating them.

The chain has TRBV20-1 and TRBJ1-1; possible D gene TRBD1, 6 bases. CDR3 length: 11 amino acids. The germline gives CDR1 DFQATT, CDR2 SNEGSKA (reference sequence). Trimming cost V 4 bases and J 11 bases, with 14 bases left between them. The CDR3 region is CSANPQGRAFF. CDR3 bases: TGCAGTGCTAACCCACAGGGTCGGGCTTTCTTT.

The J gene is TRBJ2-5, the V gene TRBV10-3; 11 bases fit TRBD1. This CDR3 spans 15 amino acids. CDR1 is ENHRY, CDR2 SYGVKD, per germline. The ends lost 2 bases at V and 5 bases at J; junction bases unmatched: 4. The CDR3, as DNA: TGTGCCATCAGTGAGGGGGACAGGGGGACTGAGACCCAGTACTTC. It is translated as CAISEGDRGTETQYF.

The CDR3: CASKAQPRARGGTQYF. DNA of the CDR3: TGCGCCAGCAAAGCCCAACCAAGGGCCCGGGGTGGGACCCAGTACTTC. This sequence joins TRBV5-1 and TRBJ2-5, with D possibly matching TRBD2 (5 bases). The CDR3 has 16 amino acids. The germline CDR1 and CDR2 sequences are SGHRS and YFSETQ. Trimming removed 6 bases from V and 7 bases from J, with 25 bases in between. Full variable domain (rest looked up from reference TRBV5-1 and TRBJ2-5): KAGVTQTPRYLIKTRGQQVTLSCSPISGHRSVSWYQQTPGQGLQFLFEYFSETQRNKGNFPGRFSGRQFSNSRSEMNVSTLELGDSALYLCASKAQPRARGGTQYFGPGTRLLVL.

The chain joins TRBV5-1 to TRBJ2-7; D is perhaps TRBD1 (5 bases). CDR1 and CDR2 from the germline V gene are SGHRS and YFSETQ. Trimming stripped 4 bases from V and 6 bases from J, with 14 bases between. The CDR3 is 13 amino acids. This chain's CDR3 is CASSHRDGAEQYF. The CDR3 nucleotides are TGCGCCAGCAGCCACCGTGATGGGGCCGAGCAGTACTTC.

CDR3 DNA sequence: TGTGCCAGCAATGGTCCGGGACAAAGCTATGGCTACACCTTC. Its translation is CASNGPGQSYGYTF. The rearrangement uses TRBV28 and TRBJ1-2; a weak D match, TRBD1 (6 bases). The CDR3 consists of 14 residues. The V end lost 7 bases, the J end lost 4 bases, and 16 bases lay between the germline ends. Germline CDR1 and CDR2: MDHEN and SYDVKM.

About this clone: One end of the junction is discordant with germline, which a read error may explain. The V call is TRBV7-7, the J call TRBJ2-3, with 10 bases lining up with TRBD1. CDR1 SSHAT and CDR2 FNYEAQ come from the germline V gene (reference sequence). The CDR3 has 15 residues. In DNA, the CDR3 is TGTGCTAGCAGCGCGGGGACAGGGGCGGTAGATACGCAGTATTTT. Translation gives CASSAGTGAVDTQYF.

This clone was detected once. The rearrangement uses TRBV7-8 and TRBJ2-5; tentatively, D is TRBD1 (6 bases). Trimming pared 2 bases from V and 5 bases from J, leaving 12 bases between. The CDR3 is 14 amino acids. Germline V gives CDR1 SGHVS, CDR2 FQNEAQ. DNA for the CDR3: TGTGCCAGCAGCTTATCTCAGGGGTACGAGACCCAGTACTTC. Translated: CASSLSQGYETQYF.

This chain joins TRBV7-6 and TRBJ1-2; 9 bases line up with TRBD1. Germline values: CDR1 SGHVS, CDR2 FNYEAQ. This CDR3 contains 16 residues. The J segment lost 0 bases and the V segment lost 5 bases, leaving 7 bases of the junction unmatched. CDR3 in DNA: TGTGCCAGCAGCCCCGGGGGACAGGGCTCTAACTATGGCTACACCTTC. It specifies CASSPGGQGSNYGYTF.

The chain links TRBV7-2 to TRBJ1-2; 7 bases are shared with TRBD1. With V trimmed by 1 base and J by 1 base, 6 bases remained unmatched. The germline V gene has CDR1 SGHTA and CDR2 FQGNSA. CDR3 length: 16 amino acids. The CDR3 sequence: CASSLGDRRINYGYTF. CDR3 coding DNA: TGTGCCAGCAGCTTAGGGGACAGACGAATTAACTATGGCTACACCTTC. The whole variable domain, remainder taken from reference TRBV7-2 and TRBJ1-2, is GAGVSQSPSNKVTEKGKDVELRCDPISGHTALYWYRQSLGQGLEFLIYFQGNSAPDKSGLPSDRFSAERTGGSVSTLTIQRTQQEDSAVYLCASSLGDRRINYGYTFGSGTRLTVV.

The CDR3 region has the DNA TGTGCCAGCAGTGAACCGGGCGGGGAGAACTACGAGCAGTACTTC. This encodes CASSEPGGENYEQYF. The chain couples TRBV6-1 to TRBJ2-7; TRBD2 is a possible D gene (6 bases). This CDR3 has 15 residues. V was trimmed by 2 bases and J by 3 bases, leaving 14 bases between them. Germline CDR1 MNHNS, CDR2 SASEGT.

V is TRBV5-1 and J is TRBJ1-2; 7 positions agree with TRBD1. Germline CDR1 and CDR2: SGHRS and YFSETQ. This CDR3 contains 15 residues. V lost 3 bases to trimming and J lost 5 bases; unmatched junction nucleotides: 10. The CDR3 protein is CASSSGRGAGYGYTF. The CDR3 DNA follows: TGCGCCAGCAGCTCAGGCAGGGGGGCAGGATATGGCTACACCTTC.

The genes are TRBV30 and TRBJ2-7; no clear D. Germline V gene data show CDR1 as GTSNPN and CDR2 as SVGIG (reference sequence). The germline V and J ends were trimmed by 0 bases and 5 bases, with 8 bases remaining between them. The CDR3 length is 12 residues. In DNA, the CDR3 is TGTGCCTGGAGTGTACTATGGGACGAGCAGTACTTC. It is translated as CAWSVLWDEQYF.

The chain's CDR3 is CSASSGRDQPQHF. DNA of the CDR3: TGCAGTGCTAGTAGCGGGAGGGATCAGCCCCAGCATTTT. J is TRBJ1-5 and V is TRBV20-1; D remains unclear. CDR1 and CDR2 (germline): DFQATT, SNEGSKA (reference sequence). The CDR3 extends over 13 amino acids. Trimming took off 3 bases at V and 5 bases at J, with 11 bases between the two ends.

In its sample, this clone was seen once. CDR3 protein: CASKDRDNNYGYTF. In nucleotides, the CDR3 is TGTGCCAGTAAAGACCGGGACAATAACTATGGCTACACCTTC. This chain links TRBV19 with TRBJ1-2; D is perhaps TRBD1 (6 bases). Germline CDR1 reads LNHDA; CDR2 reads SQIVND (reference sequence). V was trimmed by 7 bases and J by 1 base, leaving 13 bases between them. The CDR3 covers 14 residues.

The V gene is TRBV6-2 or TRBV6-3, the J gene TRBJ1-2, with D maybe TRBD1 (5 bases). Per germline, CDR1 MNHEY and CDR2 SVGEGT. Trimming removed 0 bases at V and 1 base at J, with 12 bases between. The CDR3 contains 16 residues. CDR3 nucleotide sequence: TGTGCCAGCAGTTACTCCCACTCCAGGGTTAACTATGGCTACACCTTC. As protein: CASSYSHSRVNYGYTF.

The genes are TRBV9 and TRBJ1-1; 10 nucleotides match TRBD1. V shed 3 bases, J shed 6 bases, and the junction held 14 bases outside the gene matches. CDR1 and CDR2 (germline): SGDLS, YYNGEE. The CDR3 has 17 amino acids. CDR3 amino acids: CASSGPLTGGPLSEAFF. As DNA, the CDR3 is TGTGCCAGCAGCGGACCATTGACAGGGGGCCCCTTGTCTGAAGCTTTCTTT.

This clone was detected only once. This chain uses TRBV5-4 with TRBJ1-6; the D is unclear. The CDR3 length is 14 residues. Germline CDR1 is SGHNT and CDR2 is YYREEE (reference sequence). Trimming stripped 1 base from V and 10 bases from J, with 12 bases between. CDR3 bases: TGTGCCAGCAGCTTGCGTCCCGAGGGCTCACCCCTCCACTTT. Protein product: CASSLRPEGSPLHF.

The chain has TRBV7-2 and TRBJ2-2; maybe TRBD1 (5 bases). This CDR3 is 15 amino acids long. In germline, CDR1 is SGHTA, CDR2 FQGNSA. V lost 1 base to trimming and J lost 2 bases, with 8 bases between them. CDR3 residues: CASSLVQANTGELFF. The CDR3 region has the DNA TGTGCCAGCAGCTTAGTACAGGCTAACACCGGGGAGCTGTTTTTT.

This chain uses TRBV6-8 with TRBJ1-3; tentatively, D is TRBD1 (6 bases). V was pared by 5 bases and J by 1 base, with 9 bases between. CDR3 size: 14 residues. CDR1 and CDR2 from the germline V gene are MNHGY and SAAAGT. The CDR3 DNA is TGTGCCAGCAGTATTCAGGGGTCTGGAAACACCATATATTTT. Amino acids: CASSIQGSGNTIYF.

This sequence joins TRBV15 and TRBJ2-5; TRBD2 matches 7 bases. Germline-derived CDR1 and CDR2 are LNHNV and YYDKDF (reference sequence). The V gene end was trimmed by 10 bases and the J gene end by 5 bases; junction bases not matched to a gene: 10. This CDR3 spans 13 amino acids. In DNA form, the CDR3 reads TGTGCCAGCCGGGGCGCGGGGGTTGAGACCCAGTACTTC. Translated, it gives CASRGAGVETQYF. Combining the CDR3 with reference TRBV15 and TRBJ2-5 gives the whole variable domain DAMVIQNPRYQVTQFGKPVTLSCSQTLNHNVMYWYQQKSSQAPKLLFHYYDKDFNNEADTPDNFQSRRPNTSFCFLDIRSPGLGDTAMYLCASRGAGVETQYFGPGTRLLVL.

The rearrangement uses TRBV7-9 and TRBJ2-5, with 8 bases aligning to TRBD1. Germline values: CDR1 SEHNR, CDR2 FQNEAQ (reference sequence). The CDR3 is made up of 14 amino acids. Trimming cost V 5 bases and J 2 bases; bases outside gene matches: 4. The CDR3 nucleotides are TGTGCCAGCAGCCGGCGGACAGGGCAAGAGACCCAGTACTTC. Its translation: CASSRRTGQETQYF. Combining the CDR3 with reference TRBV7-9 and TRBJ2-5 gives the whole variable domain DTGVSQNPRHKITKRGQNVTFRCDPISEHNRLYWYRQTLGQGPEFLTYFQNEAQLEKSRLLSDRFSAERPKGSFSTLEIQRTEQGDSAMYLCASSRRTGQETQYFGPGTRLLVL.

The V and J genes are TRBV6-5 and TRBJ1-2, with D uncertain. The germline gives CDR1 MNHEY, CDR2 SVGAGI. This CDR3 spans 16 amino acids. V gave up 0 bases and J gave up 4 bases, with 15 bases separating them. CDR3 DNA: TGTGCCAGCAGTTACTCGATGAGTCTCAGGATCTATGGCTACACCTTC. The encoded protein is CASSYSMSLRIYGYTF.

The chain links TRBV20-1 to TRBJ1-1, with TRBD1 identical over 7 bases. The CDR3 extends over 12 amino acids. The ends lost 3 bases at V and 7 bases at J; junction bases unmatched: 5. Germline-derived CDR1 and CDR2 are DFQATT and SNEGSKA (reference sequence). CDR3 bases: TGCAGTGCTAGTAGGGGGCAGGGTGAAGCTTTCTTT. Amino acid sequence: CSASRGQGEAFF.

This clone was found once. The chain recombines TRBV21-1 with TRBJ2-3; the table's D call, TRBD2, has no DNA check behind it. TRBV21-1 has pseudogene status. The CDR3 loop spans 15 amino acids. CDR3 sequence (DNA): TGTGCCAGCAGCACCCGGGAGAGGCCTGGGGATACGCAGTATTTT. As protein: CASSTRERPGDTQYF.

This sequence joins TRBV6-2 or TRBV6-3 and TRBJ1-5; D call uncertain. Germline V gene lookup returns CDR1 MNHEY and CDR2 SVGEGT. The CDR3 is 18 residues long. V gave up 4 bases and J gave up 0 bases, with 19 bases separating them. CDR3 DNA sequence: TGTGCCAGCAGTTCCGGTCCGCCAACCGTCCTTAGCAATCAGCCCCAGCATTTT. This encodes CASSSGPPTVLSNQPQHF.

The chain employs TRBV27 and TRBJ1-2; tentative D call: TRBD1 (5 bases). The V gene lost 8 bases and the J gene lost 2 bases, with 9 bases spanning the gap. CDR1 is MNHEY, CDR2 SMNVEV, per germline (reference sequence). The CDR3 sequence is 12 residues long. CDR3 residues: CASGPGNYGYTF. The CDR3 DNA reads as TGTGCCAGCGGTCCAGGGAACTATGGCTACACCTTC.

The genes are TRBV27 and TRBJ1-2, with 8 bases that match TRBD1. The CDR3 spans 16 residues. Germline loops: CDR1 MNHEY, CDR2 SMNVEV (reference sequence). Trimming removed 5 bases from V and 4 bases from J; junction bases left unmatched: 12. The DNA for the CDR3 is TGTGCCAGCAGTCTAGACCCGACAGGGGTGGGCTATGGCTACACCTTC. Translated: CASSLDPTGVGYGYTF.

V and J are TRBV6-6 and TRBJ2-3; the D gene is possibly TRBD1 (5 bases). The germline CDR1 and CDR2 sequences are MNHNY and SVGAGI (reference sequence). V dropped 6 bases and J dropped 4 bases, with 14 bases sitting between them. CDR3 size: 14 residues. As DNA, the CDR3 is TGTGCCAGCAGCCCAGGGAATACGGCAGATACGCAGTATTTT. Its protein is CASSPGNTADTQYF.

The genes are TRBV4-1 and TRBJ1-3, with D perhaps TRBD1 (5 bases). Germline lookup yields CDR1 MGHRA and CDR2 YSYEKL. The CDR3 is 16 amino acids. With 5 bases removed from V and 0 bases from J, the gap between germline ends came to 14 bases. CDR3 protein: CASSKTDTNSGNTIYF. The CDR3 DNA reads as TGCGCCAGCAGCAAGACAGACACGAACTCTGGAAACACCATATATTTT.

The V call is TRBV2, the J call TRBJ1-5; 7 bases are a match to TRBD1. Germline V CDR1 and CDR2: SNHLY, FYNNEI. J gave up 2 bases and V 5 bases, and 6 bases lay outside the gene matches. The CDR3 length is 15 residues. The CDR3 loop reads CASSPQTGGNQPQHF. CDR3 DNA: TGTGCCAGCAGTCCACAAACAGGGGGCAATCAGCCCCAGCATTTT.

The chain employs TRBV2 and TRBJ2-1; TRBD2 agrees at 9 bases. This CDR3 is 15 amino acids long. In germline, CDR1 is SNHLY, CDR2 FYNNEI. The J segment lost 2 bases and the V segment lost 11 bases, leaving 10 bases of the junction unmatched. The CDR3 DNA is TGTGCCGGAAGGGGCCAGCGGGGGGCCTACAATGAGCAGTTCTTC. Residues: CAGRGQRGAYNEQFF. The complete variable domain, with remaining parts taken from reference TRBV2 and TRBJ2-1, reads EPEVTQTPSHQVTQMGQEVILRCVPISNHLYFYWYRQILGQKVEFLVSFYNNEISEKSEIFDDQFSVERPDGSNFTLKIRSTKLEDSAMYFCAGRGQRGAYNEQFFGPGTRLTVL.